These 10 T cell receptor beta chains originate from one sample sequenced in a study of T cells in Graves' hyperthyroidism and ophthalmopathy. TCR beta CDR3 regions were amplified from RNA transcripts. HTBI primers were the set used in a first-round RT-PCR of the TCR CDR3. TCRdb re-analysed the multiplex PCR reads in MiXCR, keeping a single row per CDR3 protein. Seen here are roughly 420,000 distinct CDR3 sequences, 15% to 18% observed once, and the top ten hold roughly 15%. The material sequenced was blood. Receptor source: a woman under 30 with Graves' hyperthyroidism.

V gene TRBV6-9 combines with J gene TRBJ1-6, with D perhaps matching TRBD1 (5 bases). V lost 3 bases, J lost 7 bases, and 10 bases lay in between. The germline CDR1 and CDR2 sequences are MNHGY and SVAAGI. The CDR3 runs to 14 residues. The CDR3 DNA sequence: TGTGCCAGCAGTTACGGGGCGCGGAATTCACCCCTCCACTTT. Its translation is CASSYGARNSPLHF.

The chain recombines TRBV19 with TRBJ1-5; D may be TRBD1 (5 bases). V shed 1 base and J shed 1 base, with 11 bases lying between them. Germline CDR1 LNHDA, CDR2 SQIVND (reference sequence). The CDR3 is 16 residues long. This chain's CDR3 is CASSIGPGSSNQPQHF. CDR3 DNA sequence: TGTGCCAGTAGTATAGGGCCAGGGAGCAGCAATCAGCCCCAGCATTTT.

This rearrangement joins TRBV11-2 to TRBJ2-1; D gene ambiguous. CDR1 and CDR2 (germline): SGHAT, FQNNGV. V lost 5 bases and J 7 bases, leaving 21 bases between the germline ends. This CDR3 is built from 16 residues. CDR3 in amino acids: CASSLSFPLLVNEQFF. CDR3 nucleotides: TGTGCCAGCAGCCTGAGTTTCCCGTTGCTTGTGAATGAGCAGTTCTTC. The variable domain in full, completed from reference TRBV11-2 and TRBJ2-1, reads EAGVAQSPRYKIIEKRQSVAFWCNPISGHATLYWYQQILGQGPKLLIQFQNNGVVDDSQLPKDRFSAERLKGVDSTLKIQPAKLEDSAVYLCASSLSFPLLVNEQFFGPGTRLTVL.

The gene calls are TRBV7-2 and TRBJ1-2; D unclear. Trimming stripped 5 bases from V and 7 bases from J, with 20 bases between. This CDR3 is 15 amino acids long. Germline V CDR1 and CDR2: SGHTA, FQGNSA. CDR3 DNA: TGTGCCAGCAGCCTAGAAGAGACACTTAAGGCTGGCTACACCTTC. This gives the protein CASSLEETLKAGYTF.

In this sample, this clonotype turned up a few times. The rearrangement joins TRBV20-1 to TRBJ1-2; D ambiguous. The germline V gene encodes CDR1 DFQATT and CDR2 SNEGSKA (reference sequence). This CDR3 is built from 12 residues. V lost 7 bases and J 2 bases, leaving 11 bases between the germline ends. The CDR3, as DNA: TGCAGTGTCGGGGTTCTGAACTATGGCTACACCTTC. This encodes CSVGVLNYGYTF.

The CDR3 sequence is CASSLWRGGQGLSYEQYF. In DNA form, the CDR3 reads TGTGCCAGCAGTTTATGGCGGGGGGGACAGGGGTTATCCTACGAGCAGTACTTC. The rearrangement links TRBV27 to TRBJ2-7, with D perhaps matching TRBD1 (10 bases). Trimming took off 1 base at V and 1 base at J, with 20 bases between the two ends. This CDR3 contains 18 residues. CDR1 is MNHEY, CDR2 SMNVEV, per germline (reference sequence).

The rearrangement links TRBV20-1 to TRBJ2-2, with TRBD1 identical over 9 bases. Germline CDR1 and CDR2: DFQATT and SNEGSKA (reference sequence). The CDR3 sequence is 14 residues long. The V and J ends lost 5 bases and 4 bases, in that order; junction bases with no gene match: 5. The CDR3, as DNA: TGCAGTGCTGGGGGACAGGGTAGCACCGGGGAGCTGTTTTTT. As protein: CSAGGQGSTGELFF.

The V call is TRBV29-1, the J call TRBJ2-3; tentatively, D is TRBD1 or TRBD2 (5 bases each). The length of the CDR3 is 14 residues. Trimming removed 7 bases from V and 6 bases from J, with 20 bases in between. CDR1 and CDR2 (germline): SQVTM, ANQGSEA. The CDR3 protein is CSATGPLKTDTQYF. The CDR3 DNA follows: TGCAGCGCTACGGGACCTTTAAAGACGGATACGCAGTATTTT.

Many counts were recorded for this clonotype. The chain carries TRBV28 and TRBJ1-2, with a tentative D call TRBD1 (5 bases). Germline V gene lookup returns CDR1 MDHEN and CDR2 SYDVKM. The V end lost 1 base, the J end lost 4 bases, and 16 bases lay between the germline ends. The CDR3 is made up of 16 amino acids. The CDR3, as DNA: TGTGCCAGCAGTTTATTTATGAAGGGGACCACCTATGGCTACACCTTC. Its protein product is CASSLFMKGTTYGYTF.

The table lists this clonotype with many counts. In nucleotides, the CDR3 is TGTGCCAGCAGTTGGAGCAAAGAGACCCAGTACTTC. Its translation is CASSWSKETQYF. The gene calls are TRBV6-1 and TRBJ2-5; D gene ambiguous. Germline-derived CDR1 and CDR2 are MNHNS and SASEGT. With 5 bases removed from V and 3 bases from J, the gap between germline ends came to 7 bases. The CDR3 consists of 12 residues.